These 4 T cell receptor beta chains share one sample of origin, sequenced in a study of cytomegalovirus exposure and HLA in healthy donors. The PCR ran on 60 Vbeta and 13 Jbeta primers. Using immunoSEQ multiplex PCR, the repertoire was profiled, and TCRdb retains in-frame clones only, with some absent. The sample consists of approximately 120,000 clones, around 74% of them appearing once. Source material: PBMCs. Receptors originate from a man aged 30-40 years in good health and CMV-seronegative.

This rearrangement joins TRBV30 to TRBJ2-5, with D possibly being TRBD2 (6 bases). Germline-derived CDR1 and CDR2 are GTSNPN and SVGIG (reference sequence). The CDR3 has 13 amino acids. Trimming pared 0 bases from V and 5 bases from J, leaving 10 bases between. The CDR3 bases are TGTGCCTGGAGTGTATGGGGGGTGGAGACCCAGTACTTC. This gives the protein CAWSVWGVETQYF.

In this sample, this clone turned up a few times. The J gene is TRBJ2-7, the V gene TRBV5-1; 9 bases agree with TRBD1. J was trimmed by 5 bases and V by 3 bases; bases with no gene match: 9. Germline CDR1 reads SGHRS; CDR2 reads YFSETQ. CDR3 size: 15 residues. CDR3 region: CASSSPGQGIHEQYF. CDR3 DNA: TGCGCCAGCAGCTCCCCGGGACAGGGAATACACGAGCAGTACTTC.

The genes are TRBV6-6 and TRBJ2-2; D possibly corresponds to TRBD2 (6 bases). The CDR3 sequence is 14 residues long. Germline CDR1 is MNHNY and CDR2 is SVGAGI (reference sequence). V was cut by 6 bases and J by 2 bases, with 10 bases left in between. CDR3 protein: CASRTGTNTGELFF. CDR3 DNA: TGTGCCAGCAGAACCGGGACTAACACCGGGGAGCTGTTTTTT.

V and J are TRBV27 and TRBJ2-1; TRBD1 agrees at 8 bases. The CDR3 is 15 residues long. The junction had 9 bases not matched to a gene; V was cut back by 2 bases and J by 9 bases. CDR1 and CDR2 from the germline V gene are MNHEY and SMNVEV (reference sequence). Written as DNA, the CDR3 is TGTGCCAGCAGTTTAGGACAGGGAAGAGTAGTTGAGCAGTTCTTC. Translated, it gives CASSLGQGRVVEQFF.